The 7 T cell receptor beta chains in this list originate from one sample, sequenced in a study of cytomegalovirus exposure and HLA in healthy donors. 60 Vbeta and 13 Jbeta primers were used in PCR. The table came from immunoSEQ multiplex PCR; TCRdb's copy has only in-frame clones and leaves some out. Among under 120,000 clones, around two thirds were seen once, and the ten largest hold around 4%. The source material was PBMCs. These receptors were obtained from a young man in good health and CMV-seropositive.

The J gene is TRBJ2-4, the V gene TRBV19; 9 positions match TRBD1. CDR1 LNHDA and CDR2 SQIVND come from the germline V gene (reference sequence). The V and J ends lost 5 bases and 0 bases, in that order; junction bases with no gene match: 5. The CDR3 is 16 residues long. The CDR3 sequence is CASSEGQGLAKNIQYF. The CDR3 bases are TGTGCCAGTAGTGAGGGACAGGGACTAGCCAAAAACATTCAGTACTTC.

This clone occurred a few times. The chain links TRBV19 to TRBJ2-3; 7 bases align to TRBD2. This CDR3 region has 15 residues. Germline loops: CDR1 LNHDA, CDR2 SQIVND (reference sequence). J was trimmed by 4 bases and V by 5 bases; bases with no gene match: 9. The CDR3 sequence: CASSSDGGTPDTQYF. The DNA of the CDR3 is TGTGCCAGTAGTTCGGACGGGGGGACGCCAGATACGCAGTATTTT. Full variable domain (remainder filled in from reference TRBV19 and TRBJ2-3): DGGITQSPKYLFRKEGQNVTLSCEQNLNHDAMYWYRQDPGQGLRLIYYSQIVNDFQKGDIAEGYSVSREKKESFPLTVTSAQKNPTAFYLCASSSDGGTPDTQYFGPGTRLTVL.

The V call is TRBV2, the J call TRBJ1-5; the match to TRBD1 covers 8 bases. CDR1 SNHLY and CDR2 FYNNEI come from the germline V gene. The CDR3 loop spans 17 amino acids. V lost 3 bases, J lost 2 bases, and 9 bases stayed unmatched. The CDR3 sequence is CASSERSGQGRNQPQHF. The CDR3 DNA is TGTGCCAGCAGTGAGAGGTCCGGACAGGGCCGCAATCAGCCCCAGCATTTT.

The chain is built from TRBV4-2 and TRBJ2-3; possibly TRBD2 for D (5 bases). This CDR3 contains 16 residues. V dropped 4 bases and J dropped 4 bases, with 18 bases sitting between them. CDR1 is LGHNA, CDR2 YNFKEQ, per germline. As DNA, the CDR3 is TGTGCCAGCAGCCCCTTGGCCGGCGGGCGCCCAGATACGCAGTATTTT. It specifies CASSPLAGGRPDTQYF.

The chain couples TRBV7-3 to TRBJ2-7; possible D gene TRBD1, 5 bases. Germline V gives CDR1 SGHTA, CDR2 FQGTGA. The V and J ends lost 0 bases and 3 bases respectively, with 12 bases between them. The length of the CDR3 is 15 residues. CDR3 sequence: CASSLTGQGFYEQYF. The CDR3 region has the DNA TGTGCCAGCAGCTTAACGGGTCAGGGATTCTACGAGCAGTACTTC.

This clone came up a few times. V gene TRBV4-1 combines with J gene TRBJ1-1; D not resolved. CDR1 and CDR2 (germline): MGHRA, YSYEKL. The CDR3 runs to 12 residues. V lost 3 bases to trimming and J lost 1 base, with 3 bases between them. CDR3 bases: TGCGCCAGCAGCCACGGGAACACTGAAGCTTTCTTT. Translation: CASSHGNTEAFF.

The V gene is TRBV6-5, the J gene TRBJ1-1; TRBD1 might be the D (6 bases). Trimming cost V 7 bases and J 4 bases, with 13 bases left between them. The CDR3 runs to 13 residues. In germline, CDR1 is MNHEY, CDR2 SVGAGI. The CDR3 spells CASNPGQITEAFF. Here the CDR3 DNA reads TGTGCCAGCAATCCCGGACAGATCACTGAAGCTTTCTTT.